This T cell receptor beta chain was documented in a study of blood T cells in healthy people across ages. Germline CDR1 is DFQATT and CDR2 is SNEGSKA (reference sequence). The CDR3 spans 15 residues. V shed 0 bases, J shed 2 bases, and the junction held 7 bases outside the gene matches. A second PCR of about 7 to 12 cycles used a sample-barcoded 5' primer and a J-beta primer mix. TCRdb used MiXCR to reprocess the 5' RACE reads, holding one entry per CDR3 protein. This repertoire shows around 580,000 distinct CDR3 sequences, around half found once; its top ten account for about 26%. The chain has TRBV20-1 and TRBJ2-7; 7 positions agree with TRBD2. The receptor was derived from a man older than 75 in good health. Sequenced: blood. Here the CDR3 reads CSARDWREQPYEQYF. As DNA, the CDR3 is TGCAGTGCTAGAGATTGGCGGGAGCAACCCTACGAGCAGTACTTC.